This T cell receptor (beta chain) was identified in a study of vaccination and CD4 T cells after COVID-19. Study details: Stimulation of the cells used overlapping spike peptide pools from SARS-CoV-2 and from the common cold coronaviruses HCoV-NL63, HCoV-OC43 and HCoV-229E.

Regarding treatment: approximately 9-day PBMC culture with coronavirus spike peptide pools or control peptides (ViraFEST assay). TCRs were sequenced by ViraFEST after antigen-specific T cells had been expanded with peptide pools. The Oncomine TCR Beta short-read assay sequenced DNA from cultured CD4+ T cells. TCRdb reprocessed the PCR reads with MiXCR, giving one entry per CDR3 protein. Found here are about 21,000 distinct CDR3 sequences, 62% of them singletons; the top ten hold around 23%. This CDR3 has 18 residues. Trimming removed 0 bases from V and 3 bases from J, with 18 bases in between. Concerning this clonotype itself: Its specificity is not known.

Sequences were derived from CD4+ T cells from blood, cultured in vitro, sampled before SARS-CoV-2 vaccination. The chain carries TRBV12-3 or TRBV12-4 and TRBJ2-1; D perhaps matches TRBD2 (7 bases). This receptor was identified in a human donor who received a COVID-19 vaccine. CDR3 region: CASSLASGGAGFYNEQFF. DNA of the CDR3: TGTGCCAGCAGTTTAGCCTCGGGGGGCGCCGGGTTCTACAATGAGCAGTTCTTC.